The 30 T cell receptor beta chains below were found in one sample sequenced in a study of monozygotic twins with cystic fibrosis. The protocol was immunoSEQ multiplex PCR, while the TCRdb copy is restricted to in-frame clones and leaves out a portion. Of about 36,000 clones in the sample, 84% were seen once. The source material was blood. The receptors stem from a girl aged 2-10 years with cystic fibrosis.

This clone was seen a handful of times. The chain joins TRBV6-5 to TRBJ2-3, with TRBD2 identical over 7 bases. Germline assignment: CDR1 MNHEY and CDR2 SVGAGI. The CDR3 loop spans 15 amino acids. V lost 0 bases and J lost 3; bases outside the gene matches: 3. The CDR3 DNA sequence: TGTGCCAGCAGTTACTCCCGACTAGCTACAGATACGCAGTATTTT. Translated, it gives CASSYSRLATDTQYF.

The chain employs TRBV2 and TRBJ1-6, with D unclear. CDR3 length: 13 residues. V shed 7 bases and J shed 3 bases, with 7 bases lying between them. The germline V gene has CDR1 SNHLY and CDR2 FYNNEI. For the CDR3, the DNA is TGTGCCAGCATCCCCGACTATAATTCACCCCTCCACTTT. Encoded protein: CASIPDYNSPLHF.

The chain's CDR3 is CASSSYEQYF. For the CDR3, the DNA is TGTGCCAGCAGCTCCTACGAGCAGTACTTC. This chain connects TRBV7-2 to TRBJ2-7; D is unclear. V was shortened by 4 bases and J by 2 bases, with 0 bases between the two germline ends. Looked up from germline, CDR1 is SGHTA and CDR2 is FQGNSA. CDR3 size: 10 residues. The full variable domain, its missing parts supplied by reference TRBV7-2 and TRBJ2-7, is GAGVSQSPSNKVTEKGKDVELRCDPISGHTALYWYRQSLGQGLEFLIYFQGNSAPDKSGLPSDRFSAERTGGSVSTLTIQRTQQEDSAVYLCASSSYEQYFGPGTRLTVT.

The gene calls are TRBV7-8 and TRBJ1-1; D is perhaps TRBD1 (6 bases). The CDR3 totals 16 residues. With 3 bases removed from V and 4 bases from J, the gap between germline ends came to 18 bases. Germline CDR1 is SGHVS and CDR2 is FQNEAQ. This chain's CDR3 is CASSFKGLGGATEAFF. The CDR3 nucleotides are TGTGCCAGCAGCTTCAAGGGTTTGGGGGGGGCCACTGAAGCTTTCTTT.

Only a few counts were recorded for this clone. In DNA, the CDR3 is TGCGCCAGCAGCTTGGGGGTTGGCTACACCTTC. It specifies CASSLGVGYTF. This sequence joins TRBV5-1 and TRBJ1-2; D gene uncertain. Per germline, CDR1 SGHRS and CDR2 YFSETQ. V lost 0 bases and J 7 bases, leaving 4 bases between the germline ends. This CDR3 comprises 11 residues. The complete variable domain, with remaining parts taken from reference TRBV5-1 and TRBJ1-2, reads KAGVTQTPRYLIKTRGQQVTLSCSPISGHRSVSWYQQTPGQGLQFLFEYFSETQRNKGNFPGRFSGRQFSNSRSEMNVSTLELGDSALYLCASSLGVGYTFGSGTRLTVV.

This chain connects TRBV7-9 to TRBJ2-7; 9 bases fit TRBD1. With 5 bases clipped from V and 5 bases from J, the junction kept 7 bases outside the gene matches. This CDR3 is 14 amino acids long. In germline, CDR1 is SEHNR, CDR2 FQNEAQ (reference sequence). CDR3 sequence (DNA): TGTGCCAGCAGCCTGGGACAGGGTCTCCACGAGCAGTACTTC. Translating it yields CASSLGQGLHEQYF. Full variable domain (outside the CDR3, taken from reference TRBV7-9 and TRBJ2-7): DTGVSQNPRHKITKRGQNVTFRCDPISEHNRLYWYRQTLGQGPEFLTYFQNEAQLEKSRLLSDRFSAERPKGSFSTLEIQRTEQGDSAMYLCASSLGQGLHEQYFGPGTRLTVT.

The chain couples TRBV9 to TRBJ1-5; D gene unclear. This CDR3 contains 13 residues. Trimming stripped 0 bases from V and 7 bases from J, with 8 bases between. The germline CDR1 and CDR2 sequences are SGDLS and YYNGEE. CDR3 region: CASSVGVTQPQHF. In DNA, the CDR3 is TGTGCCAGCAGCGTAGGTGTCACCCAGCCCCAGCATTTT.

This clone was seen just once. The V call is TRBV5-4, the J call TRBJ1-2; no reliable D call. The CDR3 contains 12 residues. V lost 4 bases to trimming and J lost 2 bases, with 6 bases between them. Germline CDR1 reads SGHNT; CDR2 reads YYREEE (reference sequence). The CDR3 nucleotides are TGTGCCAGCAGCCCCAGGAACTATGGCTACACCTTC. As protein: CASSPRNYGYTF. The full variable domain, with the rest looked up from reference TRBV5-4 and TRBJ1-2, is ETGVTQSPTHLIKTRGQQVTLRCSSQSGHNTVSWYQQALGQGPQFIFQYYREEENGRGNFPPRFSGLQFPNYSSELNVNALELDDSALYLCASSPRNYGYTFGSGTRLTVV.

The V call is TRBV6-1, the J call TRBJ1-5; 9 bases are shared with TRBD1. V shed 2 bases, J shed 0 bases, and the junction held 5 bases outside the gene matches. This CDR3 contains 17 residues. CDR1 and CDR2 from the germline V gene are MNHNS and SASEGT. CDR3 residues: CASSERDRANSNQPQHF. The CDR3 bases are TGTGCCAGCAGTGAAAGGGACAGGGCAAATAGCAATCAGCCCCAGCATTTT.

The gene calls are TRBV5-1 and TRBJ2-1; 7 nucleotides agree with TRBD2. This CDR3 has 16 amino acids. Trimming took 4 bases from V and 4 from J; bases not matched to a gene: 11. Germline V gene data show CDR1 as SGHRS and CDR2 as YFSETQ. The CDR3 DNA sequence: TGCGCCAGCAGCCCGGGCACGGGGAGGGTTTACAATGAGCAGTTCTTC. It translates to CASSPGTGRVYNEQFF.

The rearrangement joins TRBV4-1 to TRBJ1-6; D ambiguous. The V end was cut by 8 bases, the J end by 5 bases, with 10 bases between. This CDR3 comprises 13 residues. Germline V gene data show CDR1 as MGHRA and CDR2 as YSYEKL. CDR3 residues: CASRLSNNSPLHF. CDR3 bases: TGCGCCAGCCGGTTAAGCAATAATTCACCCCTCCACTTT.

The chain links TRBV29-1 to TRBJ1-1; a possible D gene is TRBD1 (6 bases). CDR1 and CDR2 (germline): SQVTM, ANQGSEA. This CDR3 has 14 residues. Trimming removed 7 bases at V and 2 bases at J, with 17 bases between. CDR3 nucleotides: TGCAGCGCCCTTAGGGGGGCTTTCAACACTGAAGCTTTCTTT. Translating it yields CSALRGAFNTEAFF.

The chain couples TRBV9 to TRBJ1-1; D remains ambiguous. CDR3 length equals 18 residues. V dropped 0 bases and J dropped 1 base, with 19 bases sitting between them. Germline CDR1 SGDLS, CDR2 YYNGEE. The chain's CDR3 is CASSVVDLIPYPNTEAFF. CDR3 coding DNA: TGTGCCAGCAGCGTAGTCGATCTCATACCGTACCCGAACACTGAAGCTTTCTTT.

V is TRBV30 and J is TRBJ1-3; no clear D. Between the trimmed V and J ends, which lost 5 bases and 2 bases, there was a span of 10 bases. Germline-derived CDR1 and CDR2 are GTSNPN and SVGIG (reference sequence). This CDR3 comprises 13 residues. The CDR3 protein is CAWFPTAGNTIYF. The CDR3 nucleotides read TGTGCCTGGTTCCCGACGGCTGGAAACACCATATATTTT.

V is TRBV30 and J is TRBJ1-2; TRBD1 might be the D (5 bases). Germline loops: CDR1 GTSNPN, CDR2 SVGIG (reference sequence). This CDR3 spans 16 amino acids. V was pared by 0 bases and J by 4 bases, with 18 bases between. CDR3 amino acids: CAWSVPPPGPLYGYTF. As DNA, the CDR3 is TGTGCCTGGAGTGTACCCCCCCCAGGGCCTCTCTATGGCTACACCTTC.

The V and J genes are TRBV5-1 and TRBJ2-7; TRBD2 matches at 7 bases. V lost 0 bases and J lost 3; bases outside the gene matches: 9. This CDR3 is 16 amino acids long. CDR1 SGHRS and CDR2 YFSETQ come from the germline V gene. The CDR3 here is CASSLASGVPGYEQYF. The CDR3 region has the DNA TGCGCCAGCAGCTTGGCCAGCGGGGTCCCTGGCTACGAGCAGTACTTC.

A few counts support this clone. This sequence joins TRBV6-1 and TRBJ1-2; D is ambiguous. The V gene lost 8 bases and the J gene lost 8 bases, with 21 bases spanning the gap. This CDR3 is built from 14 residues. The germline gives CDR1 MNHNS, CDR2 SASEGT. The DNA of the CDR3 is TGTGCCAGCGGCCTGGAGGCCACCCGAGGAGGCTACACCTTC. Protein product: CASGLEATRGGYTF.

V and J are TRBV6-6 and TRBJ1-3; D is unclear. Per germline, CDR1 MNHNY and CDR2 SVGAGI (reference sequence). The CDR3 runs to 14 residues. V was clipped by 6 bases and J by 3 bases, with 12 bases between them. The DNA of the CDR3 is TGTGCCAGCAGCCCCCAGTGGGTTGGAAACACCATATATTTT. Translation: CASSPQWVGNTIYF.

A single count supports this clone. V gene TRBV6-6 combines with J gene TRBJ1-1; unclear D gene. V was trimmed by 6 bases and J by 1 base, leaving 15 bases between them. Per the germline V gene, CDR1 is MNHNY and CDR2 is SVGAGI (reference sequence). CDR3 length: 15 residues. In DNA, the CDR3 is TGTGCCAGCAGGGAAGACAAGCGACCGAACACTGAAGCTTTCTTT. Amino acid sequence: CASREDKRPNTEAFF.

The genes are TRBV7-2 and TRBJ1-2; 9 bases are a match to TRBD1. In germline, CDR1 is SGHTA, CDR2 FQGNSA. The CDR3 runs to 14 residues. The V segment lost 5 bases and the J segment 4 bases; nucleotides outside the gene matches: 5. CDR3 residues: CASSTRQGVYGYTF. The CDR3 bases are TGTGCCAGCAGCACCCGACAGGGGGTCTATGGCTACACCTTC. The whole variable domain, filled in from reference TRBV7-2 and TRBJ1-2, reads GAGVSQSPSNKVTEKGKDVELRCDPISGHTALYWYRQSLGQGLEFLIYFQGNSAPDKSGLPSDRFSAERTGGSVSTLTIQRTQQEDSAVYLCASSTRQGVYGYTFGSGTRLTVV.

This chain's CDR3 is CASSPQGDLSGNTIYF. The CDR3 DNA sequence: TGTGCCAGCAGCCCCCAGGGGGACCTCTCTGGAAACACCATATATTTT. V is TRBV13 and J is TRBJ1-3; 7 positions match TRBD1. V lost 5 bases, J lost 0 bases, and 7 bases stayed unmatched. The CDR3 runs 16 residues. Per the germline V gene, CDR1 is PRHDT and CDR2 is FYEKMQ (reference sequence). Full variable domain (remainder filled in from reference TRBV13 and TRBJ1-3): AAGVIQSPRHLIKEKRETATLKCYPIPRHDTVYWYQQGPGQDPQFLISFYEKMQSDKGSIPDRFSAQQFSDYHSELNMSSLELGDSALYFCASSPQGDLSGNTIYFGEGSWLTVV.

The genes are TRBV7-8 and TRBJ2-3, with D unresolved. Trimming stripped 5 bases from V and 0 bases from J, with 9 bases between. The germline V gene encodes CDR1 SGHVS and CDR2 FQNEAQ. The CDR3 spans 14 residues. The CDR3 coding sequence is TGTGCCAGCAGCCGCGCCGGGAGCACAGATACGCAGTATTTT. As protein: CASSRAGSTDTQYF.

The CDR3 DNA follows: TGTGCCAGCTCACCACGTTGGGCTAGCGGGGCCACAGATACGCAGTATTTT. Translating it yields CASSPRWASGATDTQYF. The chain combines TRBV18 with TRBJ2-3, with TRBD2 matching over 9 bases. V lost 1 base, J lost 2 bases, and 7 bases stayed unmatched. This CDR3 spans 17 amino acids. CDR1 and CDR2 (germline): KGHSH, LQKENI.

Only one count was recorded for this clone. The V gene is TRBV7-2, the J gene TRBJ2-7, with a tentative D call TRBD2 (6 bases). CDR3 length: 13 amino acids. Trimming left V 4 bases short and J 5 bases short, with 12 bases between. Germline loops: CDR1 SGHTA, CDR2 FQGNSA. The CDR3 region is CASSYSRGNEQYF. CDR3 sequence (DNA): TGTGCCAGCAGCTACTCCCGCGGGAACGAGCAGTACTTC.

The chain employs TRBV23-1 and TRBJ2-3, with 8 bases matching TRBD1. TRBV23-1 is classed as an ORF, of uncertain function. This CDR3 is 16 amino acids long. The V and J ends lost 4 bases and 4 bases, in that order; junction bases with no gene match: 10. DNA for the CDR3: TGCGCCAGCAGTCGCCCGGGACAGGTCTCTCCAGATACGCAGTATTTT. The encoded protein is CASSRPGQVSPDTQYF.

V and J are TRBV18 and TRBJ1-6; no reliable D call. The CDR3 runs to 16 residues. The V end lost 0 bases, the J end lost 0 bases, and 6 bases lay between the germline ends. The V gene's germline CDR1 is KGHSH and CDR2 LQKENI. The CDR3: CASSPPGSSYNSPLHF. The CDR3, as DNA: TGTGCCAGCTCACCACCAGGGAGCTCCTATAATTCACCCCTCCACTTT.

The chain uses TRBV7-2 and TRBJ2-1, with D perhaps matching TRBD2 (6 bases). The ends were cut back, 5 bases at V and 4 bases at J, with 15 bases in the middle. Germline V gene sequence: CDR1 SGHTA, CDR2 FQGNSA. The CDR3 is 15 amino acids. The CDR3 sequence: CASSGSVAEYNEQFF. The DNA for the CDR3 is TGTGCCAGCAGCGGAAGCGTAGCGGAATACAATGAGCAGTTCTTC.

V is TRBV2 and J is TRBJ1-1, with 7 bases aligning to TRBD1. Germline lookup yields CDR1 SNHLY and CDR2 FYNNEI. This CDR3 spans 16 amino acids. Losses at the gene ends were 4 bases for V and 1 base for J; bases not matched to a gene: 9. The CDR3 region is CASSGGGGLPNTEAFF. DNA for the CDR3: TGTGCCAGCAGTGGAGGGGGCGGGCTTCCGAACACTGAAGCTTTCTTT.

The chain is built from TRBV5-6 and TRBJ1-2; 8 bases fit TRBD1. V shed 4 bases, J shed 6 bases, and the junction held 11 bases outside the gene matches. Germline-derived CDR1 and CDR2 are SGHDT and YYEEEE. The CDR3 has 15 amino acids. The CDR3 spells CASSPDRGRRDGYTF. The DNA for the CDR3 is TGTGCCAGCAGCCCCGACAGGGGCAGACGCGATGGCTACACCTTC.

This clone was recorded a few times. The V call is TRBV7-2, the J call TRBJ1-1; the D is unclear. This CDR3 region has 13 residues. Germline CDR1 and CDR2: SGHTA and FQGNSA. The V and J ends lost 0 bases and 4 bases respectively, with 6 bases between them. The CDR3 DNA reads as TGTGCCAGCAGCTTAGCTTTAGGCACTGAAGCTTTCTTT. This encodes CASSLALGTEAFF.